The 18 T cell receptor beta chains listed next were all sequenced from one sample in a study of cytomegalovirus exposure and HLA in healthy donors. 13 Jbeta primers and 60 Vbeta primers were used for the PCR. The data were produced by immunoSEQ multiplex PCR, yet TCRdb's version contains in-frame clones alone and is incomplete. The sample records about 90,000 clones, 65% to 80% being singletons. The sample comprised PBMCs. The receptor source for this set is a woman aged 18-35 years in good health and CMV-seropositive.

The chain uses TRBV4-1 and TRBJ1-5; tentative D call: TRBD1 (5 bases). The length of the CDR3 is 16 residues. V gave up 3 bases and J gave up 2 bases, with 14 bases separating them. CDR1 is MGHRA, CDR2 YSYEKL, per germline. In DNA form, the CDR3 reads TGCGCCAGCAGCCACCTACAGGCGGCAGGCAATCAGCCCCAGCATTTT. It is translated as CASSHLQAAGNQPQHF.

Of note for this clone: A junction boundary mismatches the germline segment, possibly from a read error. The J gene is TRBJ1-5, the V gene TRBV5-6, with 7 bases lining up with TRBD1. The CDR3 runs to 13 residues. CDR1 SGHDT and CDR2 YYEEEE come from the germline V gene. The chain's CDR3 is CASSLGARDSAEF. The CDR3 DNA reads as TGTGCCAGCAGCTTGGGGGCCAGGGACAGCGCAGAGTTT.

The rearrangement joins TRBV5-4 to TRBJ1-6; D is perhaps TRBD1 (6 bases). Germline values: CDR1 SGHNT, CDR2 YYREEE (reference sequence). With 1 base removed from V and 1 base from J, the gap between germline ends came to 9 bases. CDR3 length: 16 amino acids. Here the CDR3 reads CASSLRGISYNSPLHF. CDR3 bases: TGTGCCAGCAGCTTGAGGGGGATTTCCTATAATTCACCCCTCCACTTT. The variable domain in full, with the rest retrieved from reference TRBV5-4 and TRBJ1-6, is ETGVTQSPTHLIKTRGQQVTLRCSSQSGHNTVSWYQQALGQGPQFIFQYYREEENGRGNFPPRFSGLQFPNYSSELNVNALELDDSALYLCASSLRGISYNSPLHFGNGTRLTVT.

The CDR3: CASNQRGGNEQFF. In nucleotides, the CDR3 is TGTGCCAGCAATCAGCGGGGGGGCAATGAGCAGTTCTTC. The J gene is TRBJ2-1, the V gene TRBV9, with TRBD2 matching 10 bases. J was trimmed by 6 bases and V by 6 bases; bases with no gene match: 3. In germline, CDR1 is SGDLS, CDR2 YYNGEE. CDR3 length: 13 residues.

A few counts support this clone. V is TRBV2 and J is TRBJ1-5; weak D call: TRBD1 (6 bases). The CDR3 loop spans 15 amino acids. Germline V CDR1 and CDR2: SNHLY, FYNNEI. V lost 2 bases to trimming and J lost 3 bases, with 11 bases between them. This CDR3 is CASSERGGYNQPQHF. The CDR3 DNA is TGTGCCAGCAGTGAAAGGGGGGGCTACAATCAGCCCCAGCATTTT.

This clone was counted once. The genes are TRBV7-9 and TRBJ2-5, with 7 bases identical to TRBD1. CDR1 is SEHNR, CDR2 FQNEAQ, per germline (reference sequence). The CDR3 totals 13 residues. Trimming cost V 6 bases and J 4 bases; bases outside gene matches: 5. CDR3 in DNA: TGTGCCAGCAGGGACAGGTTAGGAGAGACCCAGTACTTC. It is translated as CASRDRLGETQYF.

The chain has TRBV7-9 and TRBJ2-7; 8 bases line up with TRBD1. Germline trimming cut 3 bases from V and 4 bases from J; bases unmatched to any gene: 2. The CDR3 length is 13 residues. Germline assignment: CDR1 SEHNR and CDR2 FQNEAQ (reference sequence). The DNA of the CDR3 is TGTGCCAGCAGCTTCGGACAGGGTTACGAGCAGTACTTC. Translated, it gives CASSFGQGYEQYF.

This clone showed up just a few times. This rearrangement joins TRBV15 to TRBJ2-3; D uncertain. Germline V gene lookup returns CDR1 LNHNV and CDR2 YYDKDF (reference sequence). The V end lost 0 bases, the J end lost 0 bases, and 13 bases lay between the germline ends. The CDR3 is 17 residues long. For the CDR3, the DNA is TGTGCCACCAGCAGAGATAGCAGATCGGCTAGCACAGATACGCAGTATTTT. Residues: CATSRDSRSASTDTQYF.

This rearrangement joins TRBV4-3 to TRBJ1-2, with D unclear. The V end was cut by 4 bases, the J end by 6 bases, with 15 bases between. The germline V gene encodes CDR1 LGHNA and CDR2 YSLEER. The CDR3 is made up of 14 amino acids. This chain's CDR3 is CASSPDIGSHGYTF. The DNA of the CDR3 is TGCGCCAGCAGCCCCGATATCGGTTCCCATGGCTACACCTTC.

This clone was seen a single time. The chain links TRBV7-9 to TRBJ1-2, with a possible D match to TRBD1 (6 bases). The CDR3 is made up of 12 amino acids. Trimming stripped 5 bases from V and 8 bases from J, with 12 bases between. The germline gives CDR1 SEHNR, CDR2 FQNEAQ (reference sequence). The CDR3 spells CASSAQGKGYTF. CDR3 DNA: TGTGCCAGCAGCGCACAGGGAAAGGGCTACACCTTC.

The chain recombines TRBV11-3 with TRBJ2-5, with D maybe TRBD1 (6 bases). Trimming took off 1 base at V and 0 bases at J, with 9 bases between the two ends. CDR1 and CDR2 from the germline V gene are SGHNT and YENEEA. This CDR3 has 15 residues. For the CDR3, the DNA is TGTGCCAGCAGCTTAGGACAGGAGTACCAAGAGACCCAGTACTTC. This sequence encodes CASSLGQEYQETQYF.

The sample holds one count of this clone. The J gene is TRBJ1-1, the V gene TRBV7-9; D is perhaps TRBD1 (6 bases). Germline-derived CDR1 and CDR2 are SEHNR and FQNEAQ (reference sequence). Trimming removed 4 bases at V and 1 base at J, with 16 bases between. CDR3 length equals 16 residues. CDR3 coding DNA: TGTGCCAGCAGCTCGGGGGGGGGCGCTGGGAACACTGAAGCTTTCTTT. It encodes CASSSGGGAGNTEAFF.

This clone was observed a single time. V and J are TRBV7-8 and TRBJ1-1; TRBD1 agrees at 10 bases. The CDR3 spans 15 residues. Germline loops: CDR1 SGHVS, CDR2 FQNEAQ. V lost 5 bases, J lost 4 bases, and 7 bases stayed unmatched. The CDR3 is CASSDGQGVTTEAFF. The CDR3 nucleotides read TGTGCCAGCAGCGATGGACAGGGGGTGACCACTGAAGCTTTCTTT.

The chain is built from TRBV7-9 and TRBJ1-3, with 10 bases lining up with TRBD1. The CDR3 loop spans 16 amino acids. From germline, CDR1 is SEHNR and CDR2 FQNEAQ (reference sequence). J gave up 3 bases and V 5 bases, and 7 bases lay outside the gene matches. The CDR3 DNA follows: TGTGCCAGCAGCCCGGGGGACAGGGGATATGGAAACACCATATATTTT. Protein product: CASSPGDRGYGNTIYF.

The rearrangement joins TRBV19 to TRBJ1-2, with 8 bases fitting TRBD1. V lost 1 base and J lost 0; bases outside the gene matches: 7. The length of the CDR3 is 17 residues. The V gene's germline CDR1 is LNHDA and CDR2 SQIVND (reference sequence). The DNA of the CDR3 is TGTGCCAGTAGTATAGTGGCAGGGGGCAGCGCTAACTATGGCTACACCTTC. It codes for CASSIVAGGSANYGYTF.

The chain employs TRBV19 and TRBJ1-6; TRBD1 is a possible D gene (6 bases). The CDR3 length is 15 residues. V lost 4 bases and J lost 5, with 12 bases in between. CDR1 and CDR2 from the germline V gene are LNHDA and SQIVND (reference sequence). CDR3 DNA: TGTGCCAGTAGTACCTTTGACAGGAATAATTCACCCCTCCACTTT. It codes for CASSTFDRNNSPLHF. The variable domain in full, with the rest retrieved from reference TRBV19 and TRBJ1-6, is DGGITQSPKYLFRKEGQNVTLSCEQNLNHDAMYWYRQDPGQGLRLIYYSQIVNDFQKGDIAEGYSVSREKKESFPLTVTSAQKNPTAFYLCASSTFDRNNSPLHFGNGTRLTVT.

In its sample, this clone was seen a few times. This sequence joins TRBV7-2 and TRBJ1-1; TRBD1 matches at 9 bases. CDR1 is SGHTA, CDR2 FQGNSA, per germline. CDR3 length: 12 amino acids. The J segment lost 10 bases and the V segment lost 5 bases, leaving 5 bases of the junction unmatched. CDR3 protein: CASSTGGGTAFF. The CDR3 DNA reads TGTGCCAGCAGCACAGGGGGCGGGACAGCTTTCTTT.

CDR3 DNA: TGTGCCAGCAGCTTAGGGACAGGTTGGATGACTGAAGCTTTCTTT. Protein product: CASSLGTGWMTEAFF. The gene calls are TRBV7-9 and TRBJ1-1; TRBD1 matches at 7 bases. Trimming took 1 base from V and 5 from J; bases not matched to a gene: 7. CDR3 size: 15 residues. Per germline, CDR1 SEHNR and CDR2 FQNEAQ (reference sequence).